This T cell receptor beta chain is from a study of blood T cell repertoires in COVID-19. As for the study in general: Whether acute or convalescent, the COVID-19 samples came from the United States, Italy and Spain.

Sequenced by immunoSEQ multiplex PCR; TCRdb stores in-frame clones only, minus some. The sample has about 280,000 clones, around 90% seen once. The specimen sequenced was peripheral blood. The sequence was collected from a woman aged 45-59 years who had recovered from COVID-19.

As DNA, the CDR3 is TGCGCCAGCAGCAAGGGACAGGGGCTCGCCACCGGGGAGCTGTTTTTT. Its translation: CASSKGQGLATGELFF. The J gene is TRBJ2-2, the V gene TRBV5-1; 10 bases match TRBD1. J gave up 4 bases and V 4 bases, and 7 bases lay outside the gene matches. There are 16 residues in the CDR3. Germline CDR1 is SGHRS and CDR2 is YFSETQ.